The sample holds one count of the clone carrying this T cell receptor (beta chain). The record originates from a study of blood T cells in healthy people across ages. Donation came from healthy Caucasian individuals in Russia who were aged 6 to 90. Using a J-beta primer mix together with a sample-barcoded 5' primer, a second PCR was run for roughly 6 to 12 cycles. TCRdb re-called the 5' RACE reads through MiXCR, storing one row per CDR3 protein. The top ten hold around 13% of the sample, which has under 850,000 distinct CDR3 sequences, under 40% seen once. The CDR3 extends over 14 amino acids. The V gene's germline CDR1 is LGHNA and CDR2 YSLEER. Trimming cost V 0 bases and J 3 bases, with 7 bases left between them.

The specimen sequenced was blood. The gene calls are TRBV4-3 and TRBJ2-3; tentative D call: TRBD2 (5 bases). This clonotype originated in a man aged 18 to 29 in good health. In nucleotides, the CDR3 is TGCGCCAGCAGCCAAGATACTAGAACAGATACGCAGTATTTT. Residues: CASSQDTRTDTQYF.